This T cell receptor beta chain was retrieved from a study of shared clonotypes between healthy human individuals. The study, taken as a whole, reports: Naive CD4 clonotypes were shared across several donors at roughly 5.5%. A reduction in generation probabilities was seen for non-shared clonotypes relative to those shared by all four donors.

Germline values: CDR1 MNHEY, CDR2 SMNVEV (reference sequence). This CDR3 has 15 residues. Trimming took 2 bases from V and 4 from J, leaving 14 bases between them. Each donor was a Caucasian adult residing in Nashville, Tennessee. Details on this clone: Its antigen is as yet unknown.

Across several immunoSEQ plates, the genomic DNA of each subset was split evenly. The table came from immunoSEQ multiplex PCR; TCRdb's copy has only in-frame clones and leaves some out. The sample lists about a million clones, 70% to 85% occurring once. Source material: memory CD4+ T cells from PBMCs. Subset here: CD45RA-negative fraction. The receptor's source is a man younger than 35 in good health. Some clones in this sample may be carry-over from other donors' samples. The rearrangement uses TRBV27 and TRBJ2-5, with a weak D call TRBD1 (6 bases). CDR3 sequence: CASSLGQGLRETQYF. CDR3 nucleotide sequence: TGTGCCAGCAGTTTAGGGCAGGGGCTTAGAGAGACCCAGTACTTC.